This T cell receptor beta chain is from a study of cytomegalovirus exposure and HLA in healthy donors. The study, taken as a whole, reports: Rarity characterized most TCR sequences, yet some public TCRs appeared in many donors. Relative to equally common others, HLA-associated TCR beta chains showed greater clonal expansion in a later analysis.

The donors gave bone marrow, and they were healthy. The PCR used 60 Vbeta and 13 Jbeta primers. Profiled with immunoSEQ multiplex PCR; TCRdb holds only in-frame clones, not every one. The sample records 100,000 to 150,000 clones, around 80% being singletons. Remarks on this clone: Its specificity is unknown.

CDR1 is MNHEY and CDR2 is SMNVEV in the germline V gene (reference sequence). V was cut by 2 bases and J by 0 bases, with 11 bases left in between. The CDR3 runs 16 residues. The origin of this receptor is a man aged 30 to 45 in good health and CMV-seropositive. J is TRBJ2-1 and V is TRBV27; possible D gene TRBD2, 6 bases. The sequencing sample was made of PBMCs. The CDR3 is CASSLRDFDSYNEQFF. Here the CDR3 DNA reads TGTGCCAGCAGTTTAAGGGACTTTGACTCCTACAATGAGCAGTTCTTC.